These 32 T cell receptor beta chains were all obtained from the same sample, sequenced in a study of CD8 T cells in ankylosing spondylitis. TCRdb reprocessed the 5' RACE reads with MiXCR, giving one entry per CDR3 protein. The data hold about 150,000 distinct CDR3 sequences, with about a third observed a single time. What was sequenced was synovial fluid, either unsorted or a sorted T cell fraction (not recorded which). The receptors shown here come from a male donor with ankylosing spondylitis.

This clonotype was detected only a few times. This chain joins TRBV28 and TRBJ2-7; 12 positions agree with TRBD2. J gave up 1 base and V 6 bases, and 4 bases lay outside the gene matches. CDR1 and CDR2 (germline): MDHEN, SYDVKM. The CDR3 loop spans 15 amino acids. Here the CDR3 reads CASRKTSGGSYEQYF. DNA of the CDR3: TGTGCCAGCAGAAAAACTAGCGGGGGGTCCTACGAGCAGTACTTC. Variable domain in full (rest from reference TRBV28 and TRBJ2-7): DVKVTQSSRYLVKRTGEKVFLECVQDMDHENMFWYRQDPGLGLRLIYFSYDVKMKEKGDIPEGYSVSREKKERFSLILESASTNQTSMYLCASRKTSGGSYEQYFGPGTRLTVT.

By proportion, this clonotype is medium-sized (0.01 to 0.1%). The rearrangement uses TRBV7-9 and TRBJ2-1; TRBD2 might be the D (5 bases). The CDR3 is 17 amino acids. V was clipped by 0 bases and J by 0 bases, with 12 bases between them. The V gene's germline CDR1 is SEHNR and CDR2 FQNEAQ (reference sequence). CDR3 sequence: CASSLARAASSYNEQFF. CDR3 DNA: TGTGCCAGCAGCTTAGCGCGGGCCGCAAGCTCCTACAATGAGCAGTTCTTC.

There are many counts of this clonotype. The J gene is TRBJ2-7, the V gene TRBV20-1; 9 nucleotides line up with TRBD1. The CDR3 extends over 14 amino acids. Germline V gives CDR1 DFQATT, CDR2 SNEGSKA (reference sequence). V was pared by 7 bases and J by 1 base, with 8 bases of the junction left unmatched. CDR3 region: CSVPRQGESYEQYF. CDR3 nucleotides: TGCAGTGTCCCCAGACAGGGGGAATCCTACGAGCAGTACTTC.

This clonotype was seen many times. The rearrangement joins TRBV7-2 to TRBJ2-5, with a possible D match to TRBD2 (5 bases). CDR1 is SGHTA and CDR2 is FQGNSA in the germline V gene. V was clipped by 4 bases and J by 1 base, with 16 bases between them. CDR3 size: 16 residues. The CDR3 sequence: CASSSMGGLVQETQYF. The DNA of the CDR3 is TGTGCCAGCAGCTCCATGGGCGGACTGGTCCAAGAGACCCAGTACTTC. Looking up the rest from reference TRBV7-2 and TRBJ2-5 gives the full variable domain: GAGVSQSPSNKVTEKGKDVELRCDPISGHTALYWYRQSLGQGLEFLIYFQGNSAPDKSGLPSDRFSAERTGGSVSTLTIQRTQQEDSAVYLCASSSMGGLVQETQYFGPGTRLLVL.

This clonotype was seen only a few times. V is TRBV6-5 and J is TRBJ1-1; D is unclear. CDR1 and CDR2 (germline): MNHEY, SVGAGI. V was trimmed by 0 bases and J by 1 base, leaving 9 bases between them. CDR3 length: 15 residues. The CDR3 is CASSYSRGTNTEAFF. CDR3 bases: TGTGCCAGCAGTTACTCCCGGGGAACGAACACTGAAGCTTTCTTT.

The V and J genes are TRBV20-1 and TRBJ2-3; 10 nucleotides line up with TRBD2. Trimming at V came to 5 bases and at J to 4 bases, leaving 9 bases not matched to a gene. The germline V gene encodes CDR1 DFQATT and CDR2 SNEGSKA (reference sequence). CDR3 size: 15 residues. CDR3 sequence: CSAFRSSGSADTQYF. The CDR3 coding sequence is TGCAGTGCTTTCCGATCTAGCGGGAGTGCAGATACGCAGTATTTT.

The gene calls are TRBV5-1 and TRBJ1-1; D not resolved. V lost 5 bases and J 1 base, leaving 9 bases between the germline ends. This CDR3 is built from 13 residues. Per germline, CDR1 SGHRS and CDR2 YFSETQ. The CDR3 here is CASRVSRNTEAFF. The CDR3 nucleotides read TGCGCCAGCAGAGTTTCCAGGAACACTGAAGCTTTCTTT. Full variable domain (remainder filled in from reference TRBV5-1 and TRBJ1-1): KAGVTQTPRYLIKTRGQQVTLSCSPISGHRSVSWYQQTPGQGLQFLFEYFSETQRNKGNFPGRFSGRQFSNSRSEMNVSTLELGDSALYLCASRVSRNTEAFFGQGTRLTVV.

In this sample, this clonotype turned up a few times. This chain connects TRBV30 to TRBJ1-1; tentative D call: TRBD1 (5 bases). The CDR3 consists of 11 residues. V shed 5 bases and J shed 5 bases, with 9 bases lying between them. Germline V CDR1 and CDR2: GTSNPN, SVGIG (reference sequence). In DNA form, the CDR3 reads TGTGCCTGGGAGACAGTGACTGAAGCTTTCTTT. Amino acid sequence: CAWETVTEAFF.

Only a few counts were recorded for this clonotype. The rearrangement links TRBV20-1 to TRBJ2-3, with 9 positions matching TRBD1. The CDR3 sequence is 14 residues long. The germline V gene encodes CDR1 DFQATT and CDR2 SNEGSKA (reference sequence). After removal of 6 bases from V and 3 bases from J, the junction contained 7 bases not matched to a gene. The DNA of the CDR3 is TGCAGTGCGGCCAGGACAGGGGAGACAGATACGCAGTATTTT. Amino acids: CSAARTGETDTQYF.

In this sample, this clonotype turned up many times. The chain combines TRBV12-3 or TRBV12-4 with TRBJ1-1; D uncertain. The CDR3 extends over 14 amino acids. The V and J ends lost 6 bases and 1 base respectively, with 12 bases between them. The CDR3 reads CASRKGRRNTEAFF. The CDR3 coding sequence is TGTGCCAGCAGGAAGGGAAGGAGGAACACTGAAGCTTTCTTT.

The V and J genes are TRBV12-3 or TRBV12-4 and TRBJ2-1, with a weak D call TRBD2 (7 bases). Trimming stripped 5 bases from V and 0 bases from J, with 17 bases between. The CDR3 extends over 17 amino acids. CDR3 residues: CASSPPGGGSSYNEQFF. The CDR3 DNA follows: TGTGCCAGCAGTCCTCCGGGGGGCGGGAGCTCCTACAATGAGCAGTTCTTC.

The chain is built from TRBV27 and TRBJ2-1, with D maybe TRBD1 (5 bases). V was cut by 1 base and J by 3 bases, with 10 bases left in between. CDR1 is MNHEY, CDR2 SMNVEV, per germline (reference sequence). The CDR3 sequence is 15 residues long. The CDR3 loop is CASSLLGVGYNEQFF. Written as DNA, the CDR3 is TGTGCCAGCAGTTTATTAGGGGTGGGCTACAATGAGCAGTTCTTC.

This clonotype was seen only a few times. The V and J genes are TRBV12-3 or TRBV12-4 and TRBJ2-2; D may be TRBD2 (5 bases). The length of the CDR3 is 15 residues. V was cut by 6 bases and J by 0 bases, with 11 bases left in between. The CDR3 sequence: CASSLRVPNTGELFF. The CDR3 DNA sequence: TGTGCCAGCAGCCTGAGGGTACCGAACACCGGGGAGCTGTTTTTT.

V usage is TRBV29-1 and J usage is TRBJ1-1; D may be TRBD1 (6 bases). Germline values: CDR1 SQVTM, CDR2 ANQGSEA. Trimming pared 4 bases from V and 8 bases from J, leaving 20 bases between. This CDR3 is built from 14 residues. The CDR3 loop reads CSVVGARGRLEAFF. For the CDR3, the DNA is TGCAGCGTTGTGGGGGCGCGGGGCAGGCTCGAAGCTTTCTTT.

There are a few counts of this clonotype. V is TRBV12-3 or TRBV12-4 and J is TRBJ1-4; D perhaps matches TRBD1 (5 bases). Trimming shortened V by 7 bases and J by 8 bases, and 11 bases separated the two germline ends. CDR3 length equals 12 residues. In DNA, the CDR3 is TGTGCCAGCAAACAGGAGAACGAAAAACTGTTTTTT. The encoded protein is CASKQENEKLFF.

The CDR3: CASTQGTEAFF. The DNA for the CDR3 is TGTGCCAGCACCCAGGGGACTGAAGCTTTCTTT. The V call is TRBV28, the J call TRBJ1-1; a possible D gene is TRBD1 (6 bases). V was shortened by 7 bases and J by 5 bases, with 8 bases between the two germline ends. The germline V gene has CDR1 MDHEN and CDR2 SYDVKM. There are 11 residues in the CDR3.

The chain links TRBV2 to TRBJ2-1; perhaps D is TRBD1 or TRBD2 (5 bases each). Deletions cut 10 bases from V and 10 bases from J, with 17 bases between. CDR3 length: 12 residues. CDR1 is SNHLY and CDR2 is FYNNEI in the germline V gene. The CDR3 DNA follows: TGTGCCACGCAGGAGAGGGGCTGGGAGCAGTTCTTC. Its protein product is CATQERGWEQFF.

This clonotype was seen a few times. The chain joins TRBV30 to TRBJ1-1, with a possible D match to TRBD1 (5 bases). The ends were cut back, 3 bases at V and 3 bases at J, with 17 bases in the middle. Germline CDR1 and CDR2: GTSNPN and SVGIG (reference sequence). CDR3 length equals 15 residues. The CDR3 region is CAWSPLTAKYTEAFF. The CDR3 coding sequence is TGTGCCTGGAGCCCTTTGACAGCGAAGTACACTGAAGCTTTCTTT.

V is TRBV4-1 and J is TRBJ1-6; 12 nucleotides line up with TRBD1. CDR1 is MGHRA and CDR2 is YSYEKL in the germline V gene. With V trimmed by 3 bases and J by 7 bases, 7 bases remained unmatched. The CDR3 runs 17 residues. The CDR3 sequence is CASSHPKGQGANSPLHF. CDR3 nucleotides: TGCGCCAGCAGCCACCCGAAGGGACAGGGGGCGAATTCACCCCTCCACTTT.

This clonotype was observed many times. This chain joins TRBV4-2 and TRBJ2-3; 13 nucleotides agree with TRBD2. The CDR3 runs to 19 residues. CDR1 is LGHNA and CDR2 is YNFKEQ in the germline V gene. The junction had 11 bases not matched to a gene; V was cut back by 0 bases and J by 5 bases. Here the CDR3 reads CASSQEPLGTSGKRDTQYF. Written as DNA, the CDR3 is TGTGCCAGCAGCCAAGAGCCTCTCGGGACTAGCGGGAAGAGAGATACGCAGTATTTT.

This clonotype was recorded at least ten times. J is TRBJ1-6 and V is TRBV5-1; 9 positions match TRBD1. The V and J ends lost 0 bases and 8 bases, in that order; junction bases with no gene match: 3. The germline gives CDR1 SGHRS, CDR2 YFSETQ. The CDR3 runs 15 residues. CDR3 DNA sequence: TGCGCCAGCAGCTTGGAACAGGGGGCCCATTCACCCCTCCACTTT. Translated: CASSLEQGAHSPLHF.

This clonotype was observed a handful of times. The chain is built from TRBV20-1 and TRBJ2-1, with 7 bases that match TRBD2. J lost 12 bases, V lost 0 bases, and 20 bases had no gene match. CDR3 length: 17 amino acids. The germline V gene has CDR1 DFQATT and CDR2 SNEGSKA (reference sequence). CDR3 amino acids: CSARDPLSQRETMGQFF. The DNA for the CDR3 is TGCAGTGCTAGAGATCCTTTGTCCCAGCGGGAAACAATGGGGCAGTTCTTC.

This clonotype was seen only a few times. The chain has TRBV5-1 and TRBJ1-1; TRBD1 agrees at 8 bases. The CDR3 is 13 residues long. Germline CDR1 and CDR2: SGHRS and YFSETQ. J lost 6 bases, V lost 0 bases, and 1 base had no gene match. CDR3 in amino acids: CASSLGTGPEAFF. For the CDR3, the DNA is TGCGCCAGCAGCTTGGGGACAGGGCCTGAAGCTTTCTTT.

In the case of this clonotype: One end of the junction is discordant with germline, which a read error may explain. The chain carries TRBV11-1 and TRBJ2-7; TRBD1 matches at 8 bases. CDR1 is SGHAT and CDR2 is FQDESV in the germline V gene (reference sequence). CDR3 length: 13 amino acids. The CDR3 DNA reads TGTGCCAGCAGCCCCCCTGACAGGGGCCGTCTAACCTTC. Amino acid sequence: CASSPPDRGRLTF.

This chain joins TRBV28 and TRBJ2-7; D might be TRBD1 or TRBD2, each matching 5 bases. Germline lookup yields CDR1 MDHEN and CDR2 SYDVKM. The CDR3 is 15 amino acids. V was trimmed by 6 bases and J by 3 bases, leaving 18 bases between them. The CDR3 region has the DNA TGTGCCAGCAGCCCAGGGACCGAGTCTGGCTACGAGCAGTACTTC. Residues: CASSPGTESGYEQYF.

This clonotype was picked up many times. The chain carries TRBV10-3 and TRBJ2-1, with D possibly being TRBD2 (5 bases). The V gene lost 4 bases and the J gene lost 6 bases, with 7 bases spanning the gap. This CDR3 region has 12 residues. Germline CDR1 ENHRY, CDR2 SYGVKD. In DNA form, the CDR3 reads TGTGCCATCAGTGGAGGGTCCAATGAGCAGTTCTTC. Protein product: CAISGGSNEQFF.

There are a few counts of this clonotype. The V call is TRBV7-2, the J call TRBJ1-2; D call uncertain. This CDR3 has 14 amino acids. CDR1 is SGHTA and CDR2 is FQGNSA in the germline V gene. V lost 4 bases and J 7 bases, leaving 16 bases between the germline ends. DNA of the CDR3: TGTGCCAGCAGCTCCTCGTGGGGATTCGGTGGCTACACCTTC. Translation: CASSSSWGFGGYTF. Combining the CDR3 with reference TRBV7-2 and TRBJ1-2 gives the whole variable domain GAGVSQSPSNKVTEKGKDVELRCDPISGHTALYWYRQSLGQGLEFLIYFQGNSAPDKSGLPSDRFSAERTGGSVSTLTIQRTQQEDSAVYLCASSSSWGFGGYTFGSGTRLTVV.

This clonotype came up a few times. The V and J genes are TRBV2 and TRBJ1-5; D is possibly TRBD1 (6 bases). Germline V gives CDR1 SNHLY, CDR2 FYNNEI. Trimming left V 1 base short and J 0 bases short, with 7 bases between. The CDR3 loop spans 15 amino acids. The DNA for the CDR3 is TGTGCCAGCAGTGAAGTCAGGGGTAGCAATCAGCCCCAGCATTTT. Its translation is CASSEVRGSNQPQHF.

The rearrangement links TRBV5-1 to TRBJ2-1; 9 positions match TRBD2. Germline V gives CDR1 SGHRS, CDR2 YFSETQ. The V and J ends lost 7 bases and 1 base, in that order; junction bases with no gene match: 9. This CDR3 is 16 amino acids long. CDR3 coding DNA: TGCGCCAGCGTGGGGCTAGCGGGATCTTCCTACAATGAGCAGTTCTTC. It codes for CASVGLAGSSYNEQFF.

This sequence joins TRBV5-6 and TRBJ2-1; 11 nucleotides agree with TRBD2. Per the germline V gene, CDR1 is SGHDT and CDR2 is YYEEEE. CDR3 length: 14 amino acids. Trimming at V came to 3 bases and at J to 8 bases, leaving 4 bases not matched to a gene. CDR3 in DNA: TGTGCCAGCAGCTCAACTAGCGGGAGTGATGAGCAGTTCTTC. Translating it yields CASSSTSGSDEQFF.

This clonotype has more than one count but fewer than ten. The chain uses TRBV5-1 and TRBJ2-7; D may be TRBD1 (6 bases). Per germline, CDR1 SGHRS and CDR2 YFSETQ. The CDR3 spans 14 residues. The V end was cut by 4 bases, the J end by 0 bases, with 11 bases between. The CDR3 is CASSILTGSYEQYF. Here the CDR3 DNA reads TGCGCCAGCAGCATACTGACAGGCTCCTACGAGCAGTACTTC. Based on the CDR3 plus reference TRBV5-1 and TRBJ2-7, the full variable domain is KAGVTQTPRYLIKTRGQQVTLSCSPISGHRSVSWYQQTPGQGLQFLFEYFSETQRNKGNFPGRFSGRQFSNSRSEMNVSTLELGDSALYLCASSILTGSYEQYFGPGTRLTVT.

In this sample, this clonotype turned up many times. The chain links TRBV5-6 to TRBJ2-1; a possible D gene is TRBD2 (6 bases). Trimming removed 0 bases from V and 8 bases from J, with 21 bases in between. This CDR3 spans 17 amino acids. Looked up from germline, CDR1 is SGHDT and CDR2 is YYEEEE. The CDR3 sequence: CASSLELAAVRGDEQFF. CDR3 sequence (DNA): TGTGCCAGCAGCTTGGAACTAGCAGCCGTCCGTGGAGATGAGCAGTTCTTC. The full variable domain, rest sourced from reference TRBV5-6 and TRBJ2-1, is DAGVTQSPTHLIKTRGQQVTLRCSPKSGHDTVSWYQQALGQGPQFIFQYYEEEERQRGNFPDRFSGHQFPNYSSELNVNALLLGDSALYLCASSLELAAVRGDEQFFGPGTRLTVL.